The 25 T cell receptor beta chains given below trace back to one sample, sequenced in a study of T-cell memory formation after mild COVID-19. From the 5' RACE reads, TCRdb called clonotypes with MiXCR, one entry per CDR3 protein. The table has about 400,000 distinct CDR3 sequences, about 24% seen once; the top ten hold roughly 8.7%. Specimen: PBMCs or a T cell subset sorted from them (not recorded which). These receptors all come from an adult woman who had mild COVID-19 (a few samples of this study predate the infection). Cell type and time point are not known.

The sample holds a few counts of this clonotype. The genes are TRBV7-2 and TRBJ1-2; the D is unclear. The length of the CDR3 is 13 residues. V was shortened by 6 bases and J by 3 bases, with 11 bases between the two germline ends. Germline V gives CDR1 SGHTA, CDR2 FQGNSA. CDR3 sequence: CASRLGGDYGYTF. Written as DNA, the CDR3 is TGTGCCAGCAGGCTGGGCGGGGACTATGGCTACACCTTC.

The chain employs TRBV4-1 and TRBJ2-3, with 7 bases aligning to TRBD2. This CDR3 is 15 amino acids long. V trimming: 1 base; J trimming: 6 bases; junction bases outside the gene matches: 7. Looked up from germline, CDR1 is MGHRA and CDR2 is YSYEKL. DNA of the CDR3: TGCGCCAGCAGCCAAGCCAGCGGGGCGATTGATACGCAGTATTTT. It codes for CASSQASGAIDTQYF.

The table lists this clonotype with a count of one. The rearrangement joins TRBV2 to TRBJ1-6; D is perhaps TRBD1 (6 bases). The ends were cut back, 8 bases at V and 7 bases at J, with 12 bases in the middle. Per the germline V gene, CDR1 is SNHLY and CDR2 is FYNNEI. This CDR3 contains 13 residues. The DNA of the CDR3 is TGTGCCAGCGAACAGGGTCGGAATTCACCCCTCCACTTT. It codes for CASEQGRNSPLHF.

In its sample, this clonotype was seen a few times. The chain combines TRBV7-9 with TRBJ2-1, with D possibly being TRBD2 (5 bases). The V end lost 5 bases, the J end lost 1 base, and 15 bases lay between the germline ends. This CDR3 is built from 16 residues. Germline lookup yields CDR1 SEHNR and CDR2 FQNEAQ (reference sequence). The CDR3 protein is CASSPRGGPSYNEQFF. Written as DNA, the CDR3 is TGTGCCAGCAGCCCACGAGGCGGGCCATCCTACAATGAGCAGTTCTTC.

The sample holds a few counts of this clonotype. The J gene is TRBJ1-4, the V gene TRBV7-9; D ambiguous. This CDR3 comprises 15 residues. Germline values: CDR1 SEHNR, CDR2 FQNEAQ (reference sequence). Trimming removed 0 bases from V and 4 bases from J, with 9 bases in between. The DNA for the CDR3 is TGTGCCAGCAGCTTAGCCCTAGGGCATAATGAAAAACTGTTTTTT. Amino acid sequence: CASSLALGHNEKLFF.

This clonotype was counted between two and nine times. The J gene is TRBJ2-3, the V gene TRBV11-2; the D is unclear. This CDR3 comprises 13 residues. CDR1 SGHAT and CDR2 FQNNGV come from the germline V gene. Trimming removed 3 bases at V and 3 bases at J, with 7 bases between. Written as DNA, the CDR3 is TGTGCCAGCAGCTTCGAGGTGACAGATACGCAGTATTTT. Amino acid sequence: CASSFEVTDTQYF.

At least ten counts were recorded for this clonotype. V is TRBV6-6 and J is TRBJ2-3; TRBD2 might be the D (6 bases). With 6 bases removed from V and 12 bases from J, the gap between germline ends came to 22 bases. This CDR3 region has 14 residues. Germline lookup yields CDR1 MNHNY and CDR2 SVGAGI (reference sequence). The CDR3 DNA reads as TGTGCCAGCAGACCCCCCAGCGGGCCTATAGCCCAGTATTTT. Amino acids: CASRPPSGPIAQYF.

This clonotype has more than one count but fewer than ten. The chain combines TRBV7-2 with TRBJ2-6, with D perhaps TRBD2 (5 bases). V shed 5 bases and J shed 0 bases, with 11 bases lying between them. The germline CDR1 and CDR2 sequences are SGHTA and FQGNSA. The CDR3 sequence is 16 residues long. The CDR3 reads CASSGKRVSGANVLTF. The CDR3 DNA is TGTGCCAGCAGCGGAAAGAGGGTCTCTGGGGCCAACGTCCTGACTTTC.

This clonotype came up a few times. This rearrangement joins TRBV5-1 to TRBJ2-7; no firm D call. V lost 2 bases, J lost 4 bases, and 19 bases lay in between. This CDR3 has 16 residues. Looked up from germline, CDR1 is SGHRS and CDR2 is YFSETQ. The CDR3 reads CASSFPNWTVGYEQYF. The CDR3 DNA reads as TGCGCCAGCAGCTTCCCTAACTGGACGGTGGGGTACGAGCAGTACTTC.

The chain uses TRBV6-5 and TRBJ1-1; D perhaps matches TRBD1 (6 bases). CDR3 length: 15 residues. V was cut by 6 bases and J by 5 bases, with 19 bases left in between. CDR1 and CDR2 from the germline V gene are MNHEY and SVGAGI. CDR3 region: CASSHREAWSTEAFF. The CDR3 DNA sequence: TGTGCCAGCAGCCACAGGGAGGCCTGGTCAACTGAAGCTTTCTTT.

The J gene is TRBJ2-1, the V gene TRBV4-2; D is uncertain. Germline CDR1 and CDR2: LGHNA and YNFKEQ. Trimming took 0 bases from V and 6 from J, leaving 3 bases between them. This CDR3 contains 12 residues. As DNA, the CDR3 is TGTGCCAGCAGCCAAGAAGCCAATGAGCAGTTCTTC. Its protein product is CASSQEANEQFF.

This clonotype was seen more than once but under ten times. The rearrangement links TRBV7-9 to TRBJ2-7; D perhaps matches TRBD2 (6 bases). Germline loops: CDR1 SEHNR, CDR2 FQNEAQ (reference sequence). V was pared by 5 bases and J by 4 bases, with 12 bases between. The CDR3 has 13 amino acids. The CDR3 bases are TGTGCCAGCAGCGCGGGGTCGAGGTACGAGCAGTACTTC. It codes for CASSAGSRYEQYF.

This clonotype was recorded many times. V usage is TRBV10-2 and J usage is TRBJ2-7; no definite D call. The CDR3 totals 13 residues. V dropped 6 bases and J dropped 0 bases, with 9 bases sitting between them. The germline gives CDR1 WSHSY, CDR2 SAAADI. The CDR3 here is CASSVGSSYEQYF. CDR3 coding DNA: TGCGCCAGCAGCGTTGGCAGCTCCTACGAGCAGTACTTC.

This clonotype has a handful of counts. CDR3 amino acids: CASSETDGSYEQYF. The CDR3 nucleotides read TGTGCCAGCAGCGAAACGGACGGCTCCTACGAGCAGTACTTC. The chain couples TRBV9 to TRBJ2-7, with D unclear. Trimming left V 3 bases short and J 0 bases short, with 10 bases between. Germline assignment: CDR1 SGDLS and CDR2 YYNGEE. This CDR3 region has 14 residues.

In its sample, this clonotype was seen a few times. CDR3: CASSLVSGGRYNEQFF. CDR3 DNA: TGTGCCAGCAGCTTGGTATCGGGGGGGCGGTACAATGAGCAGTTCTTC. The rearrangement joins TRBV7-9 to TRBJ2-1; 8 nucleotides agree with TRBD2. From germline, CDR1 is SEHNR and CDR2 FQNEAQ (reference sequence). V gave up 3 bases and J gave up 4 bases; unmatched junction bases: 8. The CDR3 consists of 16 residues. Drawing the rest from reference TRBV7-9 and TRBJ2-1, the complete variable domain is DTGVSQNPRHKITKRGQNVTFRCDPISEHNRLYWYRQTLGQGPEFLTYFQNEAQLEKSRLLSDRFSAERPKGSFSTLEIQRTEQGDSAMYLCASSLVSGGRYNEQFFGPGTRLTVL.

This clonotype has ten or more counts. This rearrangement joins TRBV7-2 to TRBJ2-2; D unresolved. The CDR3 spans 15 residues. V lost 1 base and J 5 bases, leaving 11 bases between the germline ends. Germline lookup yields CDR1 SGHTA and CDR2 FQGNSA. DNA of the CDR3: TGTGCCAGCAGCTTAGGTTCTGGGAAGACCGGGGAGCTGTTTTTT. This translates into CASSLGSGKTGELFF.

The chain links TRBV7-8 to TRBJ2-3; 12 bases line up with TRBD2. J was trimmed by 3 bases and V by 5 bases; bases with no gene match: 12. The V gene's germline CDR1 is SGHVS and CDR2 FQNEAQ. This CDR3 region has 18 residues. CDR3 amino acids: CASSRISSGRAETDTQYF. CDR3 bases: TGTGCCAGCAGCCGAATCTCTAGCGGGAGGGCGGAAACAGATACGCAGTATTTT.

A few counts support this clonotype. The chain employs TRBV5-6 and TRBJ2-1; D is undetermined. This CDR3 has 12 amino acids. The V and J ends lost 0 bases and 13 bases respectively, with 11 bases between them. From germline, CDR1 is SGHDT and CDR2 YYEEEE. The CDR3 loop reads CASSLALVGQFF. The CDR3, as DNA: TGTGCCAGCAGCTTGGCCCTGGTTGGACAGTTCTTC.

The chain uses TRBV7-3 and TRBJ2-1; D unresolved. Trimming took 5 bases from V and 12 from J, leaving 17 bases between them. CDR3 size: 13 residues. Germline assignment: CDR1 SGHTA and CDR2 FQGTGA. The CDR3, as DNA: TGTGCCAGCAGCCTTGCGCCCCAAGGCCCGCAGTTCTTC. Protein sequence: CASSLAPQGPQFF.

This clonotype was counted only a few times. The CDR3 sequence: CASSLSAWGEAFF. CDR3 coding DNA: TGTGCCAGCAGCTTATCAGCCTGGGGTGAAGCTTTCTTT. The V and J genes are TRBV7-9 and TRBJ1-1; D gene uncertain. Germline V CDR1 and CDR2: SEHNR, FQNEAQ (reference sequence). The length of the CDR3 is 13 residues. V was trimmed by 2 bases and J by 7 bases, leaving 11 bases between them.

This clonotype has more than one count but fewer than ten. The chain uses TRBV25-1 and TRBJ1-3; perhaps TRBD1 as D (5 bases). The CDR3 length is 14 residues. Trimming took 3 bases from V and 4 from J, leaving 10 bases between them. The V gene's germline CDR1 is MGHDK and CDR2 SYGVNS. CDR3 sequence reads: CASSDGGGGNTIYF. CDR3 coding DNA: TGTGCCAGCAGTGACGGGGGAGGCGGAAACACCATATATTTT. Combining the CDR3 with reference TRBV25-1 and TRBJ1-3 gives the whole variable domain EADIYQTPRYLVIGTGKKITLECSQTMGHDKMYWYQQDPGMELHLIHYSYGVNSTEKGDLSSESTVSRIRTEHFPLTLESARPSHTSQYLCASSDGGGGNTIYFGEGSWLTVV.

Ten or more counts support this clonotype. The CDR3 DNA follows: TGCGCCAGCAAGAAGGGAGGGAGGGGCAATGAGCAGTTCTTC. It encodes CASKKGGRGNEQFF. The V call is TRBV5-1, the J call TRBJ2-1; TRBD2 matches 7 bases. Per germline, CDR1 SGHRS and CDR2 YFSETQ. This CDR3 has 14 amino acids. The junction had 9 bases not matched to a gene; V was cut back by 6 bases and J by 6 bases.

The chain links TRBV6-6 to TRBJ1-4; D gene uncertain. Germline CDR1 and CDR2: MNHNY and SVGAGI (reference sequence). The CDR3 runs 11 residues. V was shortened by 6 bases and J by 8 bases, with 7 bases between the two germline ends. CDR3 nucleotide sequence: TGTGCCAGCAGGCTCTGGGAAAAACTGTTTTTT. This codes for CASRLWEKLFF.

The J gene is TRBJ1-1, the V gene TRBV30; 11 bases map to TRBD1. The CDR3 runs to 15 residues. Germline CDR1 and CDR2: GTSNPN and SVGIG (reference sequence). J lost 4 bases, V lost 2 bases, and 6 bases had no gene match. The chain's CDR3 is CAWSSLGTGGTEAFF. CDR3 bases: TGTGCCTGGAGTTCCCTGGGGACAGGGGGCACTGAAGCTTTCTTT.

This rearrangement joins TRBV6-6 to TRBJ2-3; 12 nucleotides match TRBD2. This CDR3 is 15 amino acids long. CDR1 and CDR2 (germline): MNHNY, SVGAGI (reference sequence). J lost 2 bases, V lost 6 bases, and 3 bases had no gene match. CDR3 DNA: TGTGCCAGCAGAAGACTAGCGGGGGTCACAGATACGCAGTATTTT. Amino acids: CASRRLAGVTDTQYF.